The 25 T cell receptor beta chains below were found in one sample sequenced in a study of technical replicates of blood from several donors. Generated by immunoSEQ multiplex PCR, the TCRdb table keeps only in-frame clones and is missing some. In the table there are more than 65,000 clones, around 97% of which are singletons. The sequenced material came from T cells isolated from PBMCs. These receptor sequences come from a human donor in good health.

The V and J genes are TRBV7-6 and TRBJ1-1; tentatively, D is TRBD1 (5 bases). The CDR3 is made up of 15 amino acids. The V end was cut by 0 bases, the J end by 5 bases, with 13 bases between. CDR1 is SGHVS, CDR2 FNYEAQ, per germline. The chain's CDR3 is CASSLAAPQGTEAFF. In DNA form, the CDR3 reads TGTGCCAGCAGCTTAGCCGCCCCCCAGGGTACTGAAGCTTTCTTT.

The CDR3 here is CASSPPATGNEQYF. The CDR3 nucleotides read TGTGCCAGCAGCCCCCCCGCGACAGGGAATGAGCAGTACTTC. The V call is TRBV7-9, the J call TRBJ2-7, with TRBD1 matching over 7 bases. V trimming: 5 bases; J trimming: 7 bases; junction bases outside the gene matches: 11. The CDR3 is 14 amino acids. Germline V gene lookup returns CDR1 SEHNR and CDR2 FQNEAQ (reference sequence).

The V and J genes are TRBV5-6 and TRBJ1-2, with D tentatively TRBD1 (6 bases). CDR1 is SGHDT and CDR2 is YYEEEE in the germline V gene. Trimming shortened V by 3 bases and J by 0 bases, and 9 bases separated the two germline ends. The CDR3 sequence is 14 residues long. CDR3 in amino acids: CASSSQGSNYGYTF. The CDR3, as DNA: TGTGCCAGCAGCTCACAGGGTTCTAACTATGGCTACACCTTC.

J is TRBJ1-2 and V is TRBV5-1; 8 nucleotides agree with TRBD1. The V gene end was trimmed by 0 bases and the J gene end by 5 bases; junction bases not matched to a gene: 3. The CDR3 spans 14 residues. Germline V gene data show CDR1 as SGHRS and CDR2 as YFSETQ. The chain's CDR3 is CASSLAGGGYGYTF. The CDR3 DNA reads TGCGCCAGCAGCTTGGCAGGGGGCGGATATGGCTACACCTTC. Full variable domain (rest looked up from reference TRBV5-1 and TRBJ1-2): KAGVTQTPRYLIKTRGQQVTLSCSPISGHRSVSWYQQTPGQGLQFLFEYFSETQRNKGNFPGRFSGRQFSNSRSEMNVSTLELGDSALYLCASSLAGGGYGYTFGSGTRLTVV.

The genes are TRBV29-1 and TRBJ2-7, with D possibly being TRBD1 (6 bases). Germline loops: CDR1 SQVTM, CDR2 ANQGSEA. V shed 4 bases and J shed 9 bases, with 22 bases lying between them. CDR3 length equals 14 residues. The CDR3 bases are TGCAGCGTTGTTTTAATGGGGGTGGACAGTGGGCAGTACTTC. As protein: CSVVLMGVDSGQYF.

The chain has TRBV7-2 and TRBJ1-5; tentative D call: TRBD1 (5 bases). From germline, CDR1 is SGHTA and CDR2 FQGNSA. The CDR3 runs to 15 residues. Trimming left V 2 bases short and J 3 bases short, with 11 bases between. CDR3 bases: TGTGCCAGCAGCTTAACGACAGCACACAATCAGCCCCAGCATTTT. This codes for CASSLTTAHNQPQHF.

This sequence joins TRBV5-6 and TRBJ1-4; D may be TRBD1 (6 bases). CDR1 and CDR2 (germline): SGHDT, YYEEEE. CDR3 length equals 17 residues. Deletions cut 4 bases from V and 0 bases from J, with 16 bases between. Here the CDR3 reads CASSAVGGDATNEKLFF. For the CDR3, the DNA is TGTGCCAGCAGCGCTGTAGGGGGGGATGCAACTAATGAAAAACTGTTTTTT.

This chain joins TRBV29-1 and TRBJ2-1, with TRBD2 identical over 13 bases. The CDR3 extends over 15 amino acids. CDR1 is SQVTM and CDR2 is ANQGSEA in the germline V gene. Germline trimming cut 4 bases from V and 6 bases from J; bases unmatched to any gene: 6. CDR3 bases: TGCAGCGTTGCGGGGAGACTAGCGGGAGGCAATGAGCAGTTCTTC. Translated: CSVAGRLAGGNEQFF.

The chain employs TRBV5-6 and TRBJ2-2; D possibly corresponds to TRBD1 (5 bases). The germline CDR1 and CDR2 sequences are SGHDT and YYEEEE. V shed 1 base and J shed 6 bases, with 10 bases lying between them. The CDR3 spans 14 residues. The CDR3 is CASSLIKGPGELFF. The CDR3, as DNA: TGTGCCAGCAGCTTGATTAAGGGGCCCGGGGAGCTGTTTTTT.

The chain carries TRBV30 and TRBJ1-1; 10 bases match TRBD1. V lost 4 bases to trimming and J lost 5 bases; unmatched junction nucleotides: 4. Germline V CDR1 and CDR2: GTSNPN, SVGIG (reference sequence). The CDR3 loop spans 13 amino acids. Written as DNA, the CDR3 is TGTGCCTGGACTCGACAGGGGGCAACTGAAGCTTTCTTT. Protein product: CAWTRQGATEAFF.

The chain is built from TRBV7-3 and TRBJ2-2; 7 bases agree with TRBD2. In germline, CDR1 is SGHTA, CDR2 FQGTGA. This CDR3 comprises 16 residues. The junction had 7 bases not matched to a gene; V was cut back by 5 bases and J by 1 base. The CDR3 DNA is TGTGCCAGCAGCCCTCCGGGACTAAGGAACACCGGGGAGCTGTTTTTT. This sequence encodes CASSPPGLRNTGELFF.

The rearrangement joins TRBV29-1 to TRBJ1-3, with D hard to call. The germline V gene encodes CDR1 SQVTM and CDR2 ANQGSEA. The V end lost 4 bases, the J end lost 0 bases, and 4 bases lay between the germline ends. The CDR3 spans 12 residues. CDR3 coding DNA: TGCAGCGTTGTCCTCTCTGGAAACACCATATATTTT. Translation: CSVVLSGNTIYF.

V is TRBV7-3 and J is TRBJ2-3; 7 positions match TRBD2. CDR1 and CDR2 from the germline V gene are SGHTA and FQGTGA. The CDR3 length is 15 residues. With 2 bases clipped from V and 0 bases from J, the junction kept 2 bases outside the gene matches. The CDR3 reads CASSLAGGSTDTQYF. CDR3 nucleotide sequence: TGTGCCAGCAGCTTAGCCGGGGGGAGCACAGATACGCAGTATTTT.

The rearrangement links TRBV4-1 to TRBJ2-1; perhaps TRBD1 as D (5 bases). Trimming stripped 2 bases from V and 8 bases from J, with 10 bases between. From germline, CDR1 is MGHRA and CDR2 YSYEKL. The CDR3 totals 13 residues. This chain's CDR3 is CASSQQGRDEQFF. CDR3 DNA: TGCGCCAGCAGCCAACAGGGTAGGGATGAGCAGTTCTTC.

This clone was detected only once. The V and J genes are TRBV27 and TRBJ1-2, with a weak D call TRBD1 (6 bases). Trimming removed 0 bases from V and 4 bases from J, with 9 bases in between. CDR3 length equals 14 residues. Germline V gene sequence: CDR1 MNHEY, CDR2 SMNVEV (reference sequence). The CDR3 DNA reads TGTGCCAGCAGTTTATCCGGGACACGCTATGGCTACACCTTC. The encoded protein is CASSLSGTRYGYTF.

The V and J genes are TRBV5-6 and TRBJ1-1; D ambiguous. V shed 1 base and J shed 10 bases, with 23 bases lying between them. Germline assignment: CDR1 SGHDT and CDR2 YYEEEE. The CDR3 is made up of 16 amino acids. CDR3 in DNA: TGTGCCAGCAGCTTGCCCGGGAGGGCCGCCTCCCATAGAGCTTTCTTT. As protein: CASSLPGRAASHRAFF.

The V gene is TRBV6-5, the J gene TRBJ1-2; 9 nucleotides line up with TRBD1. The V and J ends lost 0 bases and 6 bases, in that order; junction bases with no gene match: 5. The CDR3 is 15 residues long. Germline loops: CDR1 MNHEY, CDR2 SVGAGI. The CDR3 region is CASSYSLQGADGYTF. As DNA, the CDR3 is TGTGCCAGCAGTTACTCCCTACAGGGGGCTGATGGCTACACCTTC.

This chain uses TRBV7-9 with TRBJ1-1, with unresolved D. Germline loops: CDR1 SEHNR, CDR2 FQNEAQ (reference sequence). Trimming left V 2 bases short and J 3 bases short, with 7 bases between. This CDR3 spans 13 amino acids. The CDR3, as DNA: TGTGCCAGCAGCTTACTATCGGACACTGAAGCTTTCTTT. It encodes CASSLLSDTEAFF. The entire variable domain, with the rest obtained from reference TRBV7-9 and TRBJ1-1, is as follows: DTGVSQNPRHKITKRGQNVTFRCDPISEHNRLYWYRQTLGQGPEFLTYFQNEAQLEKSRLLSDRFSAERPKGSFSTLEIQRTEQGDSAMYLCASSLLSDTEAFFGQGTRLTVV.

This rearrangement joins TRBV5-1 to TRBJ1-2; no reliable D call. Trimming removed 4 bases from V and 3 bases from J, with 10 bases in between. CDR3 size: 13 residues. Germline V gene lookup returns CDR1 SGHRS and CDR2 YFSETQ. CDR3 coding DNA: TGCGCCAGCAGCGAGACACTAGACTATGGCTACACCTTC. It is translated as CASSETLDYGYTF.

The chain is built from TRBV11-3 and TRBJ2-7; D remains ambiguous. Germline V gives CDR1 SGHNT, CDR2 YENEEA. V lost 1 base, J lost 6 bases, and 13 bases lay in between. The CDR3 sequence is 14 residues long. This CDR3 is CASSLVGSSGEQYF. For the CDR3, the DNA is TGTGCCAGCAGCTTAGTTGGGTCTTCAGGCGAGCAGTACTTC.

This chain uses TRBV16 with TRBJ1-2; the D is unclear. The CDR3 loop spans 13 amino acids. CDR1 is KGHSY, CDR2 FQNENV, per germline. The ends were cut back, 2 bases at V and 5 bases at J, with 9 bases in the middle. The CDR3 DNA reads as TGTGCCAGCAGCCAAGGACGGGAATATGGCTACACCTTC. It is translated as CASSQGREYGYTF.

The J gene is TRBJ2-7, the V gene TRBV29-1; 14 positions match TRBD2. J was trimmed by 6 bases and V by 6 bases; bases with no gene match: 4. The CDR3 covers 13 residues. CDR1 and CDR2 (germline): SQVTM, ANQGSEA. The CDR3 coding sequence is TGCAGCGTCCCGGGACTAGCGGGAGTCGAGCAGTACTTC. Amino acids: CSVPGLAGVEQYF.

This sequence joins TRBV5-4 and TRBJ2-1; no reliable D call. The V end was cut by 3 bases, the J end by 9 bases, with 10 bases between. Germline CDR1 is SGHNT and CDR2 is YYREEE (reference sequence). The CDR3 contains 12 residues. The CDR3 region has the DNA TGTGCCAGCAGCTCCACGTTGCGTGAGCAGTTCTTC. It translates to CASSSTLREQFF.

The CDR3 protein is CASSTSNLDEQYF. CDR3 coding DNA: TGTGCCAGTAGTACTTCTAACCTCGACGAGCAGTACTTC. The chain carries TRBV19 and TRBJ2-7; no firm D call. Germline lookup yields CDR1 LNHDA and CDR2 SQIVND (reference sequence). The CDR3 contains 13 residues. V was shortened by 4 bases and J by 5 bases, with 12 bases between the two germline ends.

A note on this clone: Other DNA sequences of this sample code for an identical CDR3. Here the CDR3 reads CASSLSRNTEAFF. The CDR3, as DNA: TGTGCCAGCAGTTTATCTCGGAACACTGAAGCTTTCTTT. This rearrangement joins TRBV27 to TRBJ1-1; D is undetermined. There are 13 residues in the CDR3. The germline V gene has CDR1 MNHEY and CDR2 SMNVEV (reference sequence). Between the trimmed V and J ends, which lost 0 bases and 1 base, there was a span of 3 bases.